The text below deals with one T cell receptor beta chain. The repertoire was sequenced with immunoSEQ multiplex PCR; TCRdb's copy has only in-frame clones and lacks some. The repertoire holds about 130,000 clones, about four fifths seen once, with roughly 5.2% in the top ten. V lost 8 bases and J lost 5; bases outside the gene matches: 9. Germline CDR1 reads SGHTA; CDR2 reads FQGNSA. The CDR3 consists of 14 residues. The data originate from a study of blood T cell repertoires in COVID-19. Study at large: Acute-phase and convalescent COVID-19 samples originated in the United States, Italy and Spain.

The sample comprised peripheral blood. This TCR derives from a woman between 65 and 79 years old with COVID-19, enrolled during active disease. This rearrangement joins TRBV7-2 to TRBJ2-1; 7 bases match TRBD2. The CDR3 sequence: CASLFRLADNEQFF. For the CDR3, the DNA is TGTGCCAGCCTTTTCCGGCTAGCGGACAATGAGCAGTTCTTC.